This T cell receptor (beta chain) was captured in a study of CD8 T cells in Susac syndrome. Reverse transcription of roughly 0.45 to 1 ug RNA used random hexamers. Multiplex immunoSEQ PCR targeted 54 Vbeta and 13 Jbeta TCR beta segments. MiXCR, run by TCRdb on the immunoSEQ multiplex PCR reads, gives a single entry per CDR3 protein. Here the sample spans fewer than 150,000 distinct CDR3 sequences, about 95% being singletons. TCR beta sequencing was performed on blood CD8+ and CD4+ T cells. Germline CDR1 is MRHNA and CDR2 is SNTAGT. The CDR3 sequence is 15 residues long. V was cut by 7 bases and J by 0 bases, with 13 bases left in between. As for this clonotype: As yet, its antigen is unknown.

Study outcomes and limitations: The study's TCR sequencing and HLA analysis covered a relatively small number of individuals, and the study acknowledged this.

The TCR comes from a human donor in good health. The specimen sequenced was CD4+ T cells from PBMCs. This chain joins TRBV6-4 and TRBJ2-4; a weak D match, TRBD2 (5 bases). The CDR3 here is CASIPDCLAKNIQYF. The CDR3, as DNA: TGTGCCAGCATCCCGGACTGTCTAGCCAAAAACATTCAGTACTTC.